This T cell receptor beta chain was observed in a study of T-cell memory formation after mild COVID-19. Whole-study findings and limits: Clones that got smaller from day 15 to 85 had even CD4/CD8, while clones growing later tipped toward CD4+.

A word on this clonotype: Its antigen is undetermined.

TCRdb redid the calling of the 5' RACE reads with MiXCR, one entry per CDR3 protein. This repertoire shows 470,000 or so distinct CDR3 sequences, about 20% found once; its top ten account for around an eighth. The receptor was isolated from an adult woman who had mild COVID-19 (a few samples of this study predate the infection). Cell type and time point are not known. The sequenced sample consisted of PBMCs or a T cell subset sorted from them (not recorded which).

CDR3: CASSSLAGARGYTF. The CDR3 region has the DNA TGTGCCAGCAGCTCGTTAGCAGGGGCGAGGGGCTACACCTTC. J is TRBJ1-2 and V is TRBV7-9, with D maybe TRBD1 (6 bases). Trimming shortened V by 4 bases and J by 8 bases, and 17 bases separated the two germline ends. The CDR3 is 14 amino acids. Germline values: CDR1 SEHNR, CDR2 FQNEAQ (reference sequence). The entire variable domain, with the rest obtained from reference TRBV7-9 and TRBJ1-2, is as follows: DTGVSQNPRHKITKRGQNVTFRCDPISEHNRLYWYRQTLGQGPEFLTYFQNEAQLEKSRLLSDRFSAERPKGSFSTLEIQRTEQGDSAMYLCASSSLAGARGYTFGSGTRLTVV.